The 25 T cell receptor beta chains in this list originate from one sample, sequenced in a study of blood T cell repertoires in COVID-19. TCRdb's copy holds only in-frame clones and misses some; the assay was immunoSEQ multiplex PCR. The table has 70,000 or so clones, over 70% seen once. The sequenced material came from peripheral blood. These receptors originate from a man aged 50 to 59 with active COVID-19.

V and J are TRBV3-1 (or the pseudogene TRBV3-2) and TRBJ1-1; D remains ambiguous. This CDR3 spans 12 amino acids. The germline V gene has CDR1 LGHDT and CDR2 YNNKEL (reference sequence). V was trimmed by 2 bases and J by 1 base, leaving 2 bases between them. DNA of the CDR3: TGTGCCAGCAGCCAACGGAACACTGAAGCTTTCTTT. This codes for CASSQRNTEAFF.

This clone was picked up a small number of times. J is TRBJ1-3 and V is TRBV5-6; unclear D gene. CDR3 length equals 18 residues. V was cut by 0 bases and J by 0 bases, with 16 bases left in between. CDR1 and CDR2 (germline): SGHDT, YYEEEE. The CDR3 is CASSLVGDNLNSGNTIYF. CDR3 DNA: TGTGCCAGCAGCTTGGTGGGAGATAACTTAAACTCTGGAAACACCATATATTTT.

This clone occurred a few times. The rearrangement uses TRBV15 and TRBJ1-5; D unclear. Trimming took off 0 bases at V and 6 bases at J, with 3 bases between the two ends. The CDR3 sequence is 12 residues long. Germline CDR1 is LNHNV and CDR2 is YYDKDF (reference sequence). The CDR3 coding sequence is TGTGCCACCAGCAGAGATAGTCAGCCCCAGCATTTT. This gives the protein CATSRDSQPQHF.

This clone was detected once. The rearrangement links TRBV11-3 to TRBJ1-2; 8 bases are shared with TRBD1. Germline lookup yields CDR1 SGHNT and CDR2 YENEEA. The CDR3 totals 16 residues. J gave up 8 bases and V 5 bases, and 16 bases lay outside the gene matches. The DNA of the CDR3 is TGTGCCAGCAGCCCAATCGGGACAGGCCTCTTCGAAGGCTACACCTTC. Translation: CASSPIGTGLFEGYTF. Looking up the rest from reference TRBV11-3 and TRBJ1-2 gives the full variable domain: EAGVVQSPRYKIIEKKQPVAFWCNPISGHNTLYWYLQNLGQGPELLIRYENEEAVDDSQLPKDRFSAERLKGVDSTLKIQPAELGDSAVYLCASSPIGTGLFEGYTFGSGTRLTVV.

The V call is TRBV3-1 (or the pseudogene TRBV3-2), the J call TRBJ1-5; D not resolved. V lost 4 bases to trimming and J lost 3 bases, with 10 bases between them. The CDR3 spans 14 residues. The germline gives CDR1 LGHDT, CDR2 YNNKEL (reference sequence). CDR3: CASSRATDNQPQHF. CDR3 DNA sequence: TGTGCCAGCAGCCGGGCTACGGACAATCAGCCCCAGCATTTT.

CDR3 amino acids: CAILPSTGDYGYTF. CDR3 in DNA: TGTGCCATTCTCCCATCGACAGGGGACTATGGCTACACCTTC. The chain recombines TRBV10-3 with TRBJ1-2; 8 bases fit TRBD1. Trimming cost V 9 bases and J 3 bases; bases outside gene matches: 9. The CDR3 is made up of 14 amino acids. Per germline, CDR1 ENHRY and CDR2 SYGVKD.

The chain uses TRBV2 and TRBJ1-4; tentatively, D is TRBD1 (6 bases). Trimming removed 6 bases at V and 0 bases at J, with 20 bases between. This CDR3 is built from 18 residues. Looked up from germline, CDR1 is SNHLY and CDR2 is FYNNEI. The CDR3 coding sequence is TGTGCCAGCAGCGGATACCTCACAGGGCTGGCAACTAATGAAAAACTGTTTTTT. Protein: CASSGYLTGLATNEKLFF.

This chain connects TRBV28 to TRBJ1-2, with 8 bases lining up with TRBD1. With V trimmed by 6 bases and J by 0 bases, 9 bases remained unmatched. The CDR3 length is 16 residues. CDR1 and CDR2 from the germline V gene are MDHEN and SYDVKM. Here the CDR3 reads CASRRGTGKTNYGYTF. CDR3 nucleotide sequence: TGTGCCAGCAGGCGAGGGACAGGAAAAACTAACTATGGCTACACCTTC.

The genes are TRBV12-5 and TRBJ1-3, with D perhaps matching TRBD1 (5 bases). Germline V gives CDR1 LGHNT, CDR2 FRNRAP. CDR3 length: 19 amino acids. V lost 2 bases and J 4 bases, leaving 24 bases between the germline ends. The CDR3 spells CASGLLDVGATSFGNTIYF. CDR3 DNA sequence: TGTGCTAGTGGTTTGTTGGATGTAGGGGCCACCTCTTTCGGAAACACCATATATTTT. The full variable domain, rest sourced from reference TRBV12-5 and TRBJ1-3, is DARVTQTPRHKVTEMGQEVTMRCQPILGHNTVFWYRQTMMQGLELLAYFRNRAPLDDSGMPKDRFSAEMPDATLATLKIQPSEPRDSAVYFCASGLLDVGATSFGNTIYFGEGSWLTVV.

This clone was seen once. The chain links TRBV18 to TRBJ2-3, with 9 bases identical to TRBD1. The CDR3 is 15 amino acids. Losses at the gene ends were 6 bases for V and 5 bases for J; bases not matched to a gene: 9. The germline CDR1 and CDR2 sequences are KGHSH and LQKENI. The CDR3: CASSQLTGGKDTQYF. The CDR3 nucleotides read TGTGCCAGCTCTCAGTTAACAGGGGGCAAAGATACGCAGTATTTT.

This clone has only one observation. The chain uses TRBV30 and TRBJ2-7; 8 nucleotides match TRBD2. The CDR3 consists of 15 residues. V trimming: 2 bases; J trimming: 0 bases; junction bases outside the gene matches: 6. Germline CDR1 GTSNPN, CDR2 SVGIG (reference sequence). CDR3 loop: CAWSLSGTLSYEQYF. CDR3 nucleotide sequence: TGTGCCTGGAGTCTTAGCGGGACCCTCTCCTACGAGCAGTACTTC.

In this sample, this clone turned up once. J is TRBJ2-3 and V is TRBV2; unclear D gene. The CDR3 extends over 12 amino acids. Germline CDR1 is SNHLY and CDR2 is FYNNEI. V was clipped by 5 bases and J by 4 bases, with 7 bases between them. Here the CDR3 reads CASSPRADTQYF. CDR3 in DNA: TGTGCCAGCAGTCCTCGAGCAGATACGCAGTATTTT. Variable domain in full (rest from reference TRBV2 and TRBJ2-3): EPEVTQTPSHQVTQMGQEVILRCVPISNHLYFYWYRQILGQKVEFLVSFYNNEISEKSEIFDDQFSVERPDGSNFTLKIRSTKLEDSAMYFCASSPRADTQYFGPGTRLTVL.

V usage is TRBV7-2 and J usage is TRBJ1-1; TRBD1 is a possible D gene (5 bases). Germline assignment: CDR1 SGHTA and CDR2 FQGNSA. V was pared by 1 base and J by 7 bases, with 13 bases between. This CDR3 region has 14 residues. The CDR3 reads CASSLDPGIREAFF. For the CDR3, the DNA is TGTGCCAGCAGCTTAGATCCAGGGATCCGTGAAGCTTTCTTT.

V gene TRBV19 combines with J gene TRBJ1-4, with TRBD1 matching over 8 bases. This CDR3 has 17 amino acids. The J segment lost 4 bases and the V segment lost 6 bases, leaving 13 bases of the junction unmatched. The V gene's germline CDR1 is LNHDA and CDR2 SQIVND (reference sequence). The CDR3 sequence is CASSKLGTGGRNEKLFF. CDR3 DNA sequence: TGTGCCAGTAGCAAACTCGGGACAGGTGGCCGTAATGAAAAACTGTTTTTT.

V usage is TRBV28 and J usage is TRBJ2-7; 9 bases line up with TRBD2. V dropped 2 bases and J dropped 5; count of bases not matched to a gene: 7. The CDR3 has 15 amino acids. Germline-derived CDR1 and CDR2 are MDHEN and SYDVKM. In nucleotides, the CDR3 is TGTGCCAGCAGTTTACTTGCTAGCGGGAACGACGAGCAGTACTTC. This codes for CASSLLASGNDEQYF.

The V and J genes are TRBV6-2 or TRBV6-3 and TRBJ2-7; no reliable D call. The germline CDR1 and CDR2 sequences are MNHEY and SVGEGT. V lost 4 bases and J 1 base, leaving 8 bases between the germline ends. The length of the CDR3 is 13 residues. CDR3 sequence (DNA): TGTGCCAGCAGTTTTGGCAGATCCTACGAGCAGTACTTC. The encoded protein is CASSFGRSYEQYF.

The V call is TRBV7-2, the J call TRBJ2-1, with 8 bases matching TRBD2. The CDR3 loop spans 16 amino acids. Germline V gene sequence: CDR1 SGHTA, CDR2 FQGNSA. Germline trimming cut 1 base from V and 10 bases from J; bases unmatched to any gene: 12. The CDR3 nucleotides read TGTGCCAGCAGCTTAGTGTCCTCAGCGGGAGTTCAGGAGCAGTTCTTC. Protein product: CASSLVSSAGVQEQFF. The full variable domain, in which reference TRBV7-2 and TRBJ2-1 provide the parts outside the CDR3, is GAGVSQSPSNKVTEKGKDVELRCDPISGHTALYWYRQSLGQGLEFLIYFQGNSAPDKSGLPSDRFSAERTGGSVSTLTIQRTQQEDSAVYLCASSLVSSAGVQEQFFGPGTRLTVL.

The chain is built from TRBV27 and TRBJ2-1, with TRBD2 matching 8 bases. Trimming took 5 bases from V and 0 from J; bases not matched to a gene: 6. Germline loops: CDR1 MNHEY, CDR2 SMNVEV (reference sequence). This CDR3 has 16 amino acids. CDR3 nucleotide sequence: TGTGCCAGCAGTCCTACTAGCGGTCACTCCTACAATGAGCAGTTCTTC. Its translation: CASSPTSGHSYNEQFF.

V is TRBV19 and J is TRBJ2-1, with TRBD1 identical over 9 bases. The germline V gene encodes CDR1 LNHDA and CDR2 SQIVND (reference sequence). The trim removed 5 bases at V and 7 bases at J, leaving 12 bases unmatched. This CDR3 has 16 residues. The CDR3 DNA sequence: TGTGCCAGTAGTCCCCCGGGACAGGGTCAAAAGAATGAGCAGTTCTTC. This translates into CASSPPGQGQKNEQFF.

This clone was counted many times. The DNA of the CDR3 is TGTGCCAGCAGCCCTCAGGGGCGTTTGAACACTGAAGCTTTCTTT. Translated: CASSPQGRLNTEAFF. The chain carries TRBV9 and TRBJ1-1; the D gene is possibly TRBD1 (6 bases). Germline assignment: CDR1 SGDLS and CDR2 YYNGEE. V shed 4 bases and J shed 0 bases, with 13 bases lying between them. There are 15 residues in the CDR3.

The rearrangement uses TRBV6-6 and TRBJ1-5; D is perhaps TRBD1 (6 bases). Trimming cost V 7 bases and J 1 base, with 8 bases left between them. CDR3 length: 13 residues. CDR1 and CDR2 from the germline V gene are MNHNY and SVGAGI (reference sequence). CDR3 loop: CASKGDSNQPQHF. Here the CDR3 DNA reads TGTGCCAGCAAGGGGGACAGCAATCAGCCCCAGCATTTT.

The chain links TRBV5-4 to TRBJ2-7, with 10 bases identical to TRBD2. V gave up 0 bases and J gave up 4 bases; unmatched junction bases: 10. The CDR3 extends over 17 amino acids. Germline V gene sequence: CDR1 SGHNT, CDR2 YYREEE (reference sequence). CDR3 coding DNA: TGTGCCAGCAGCTTGGGTGGTGGGCTAGCGGGAGTGTACGAGCAGTACTTC. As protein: CASSLGGGLAGVYEQYF.

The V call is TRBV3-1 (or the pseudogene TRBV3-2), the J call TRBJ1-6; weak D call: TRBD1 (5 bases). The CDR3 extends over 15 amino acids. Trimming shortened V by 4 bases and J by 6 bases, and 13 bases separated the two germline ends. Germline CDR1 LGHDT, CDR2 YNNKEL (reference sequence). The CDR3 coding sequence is TGTGCCAGCAGCCGAGTGGGCAGGGTTAATTCACCCCTCCACTTT. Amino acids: CASSRVGRVNSPLHF.

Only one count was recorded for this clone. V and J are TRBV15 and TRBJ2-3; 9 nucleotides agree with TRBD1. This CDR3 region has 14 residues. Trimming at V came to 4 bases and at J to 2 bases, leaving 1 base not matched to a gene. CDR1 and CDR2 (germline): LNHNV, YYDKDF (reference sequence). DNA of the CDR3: TGTGCCACCAGCAACAGGGGGCCCACAGATACGCAGTATTTT. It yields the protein CATSNRGPTDTQYF.

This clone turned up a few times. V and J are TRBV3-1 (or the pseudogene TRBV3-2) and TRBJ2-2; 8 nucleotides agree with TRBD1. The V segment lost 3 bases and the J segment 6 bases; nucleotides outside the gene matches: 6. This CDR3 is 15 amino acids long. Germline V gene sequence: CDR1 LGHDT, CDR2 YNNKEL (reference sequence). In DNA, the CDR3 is TGTGCCAGCAGCCATCCCCAGGGGGCCCCCGGGGAGCTGTTTTTT. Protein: CASSHPQGAPGELFF.